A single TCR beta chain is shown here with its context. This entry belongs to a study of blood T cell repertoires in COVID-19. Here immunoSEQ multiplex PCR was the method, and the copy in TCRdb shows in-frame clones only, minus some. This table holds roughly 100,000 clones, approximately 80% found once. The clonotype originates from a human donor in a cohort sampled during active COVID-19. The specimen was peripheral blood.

CDR3 coding DNA: TGTGCCAGCAGTGCCTGGGACAGGGTCCACGAGCAGTACTTC. It yields the protein CASSAWDRVHEQYF. The rearrangement links TRBV28 to TRBJ2-7; the match to TRBD1 covers 9 bases. The J segment lost 5 bases and the V segment lost 5 bases, leaving 7 bases of the junction unmatched. Looked up from germline, CDR1 is MDHEN and CDR2 is SYDVKM. This CDR3 is built from 14 residues.